A selection of T cell receptor beta chains follows, all from one sample in a study of Ad26.COV2.S vaccination and SARS-CoV-2 variants. Assay used: immunoSEQ multiplex PCR; TCRdb lists only in-frame clones, some missing. The sample carries about half a million clones, nearly 90% recorded once. Sample: peripheral blood, taken in a trial of Ad26.COV2.S vaccine versus placebo. The receptors were gathered from a person between 18 and 65 years old who received the Ad26.COV2.S COVID-19 vaccine or a placebo. The CDR3 runs from the conserved cysteine through the conserved F or W. A D gene is named only where the DNA matches it firmly. The size field is filled for only some rows; it gives once, few, many or a size class.

CASRGEGFQETQYF | TGTGCCAGCAGAGGGGAGGGGTTCCAAGAGACCCAGTACTTC | NA | TRBJ2-5 | TRBD2 | TRBV2
CATELRSGLFF | TGTGCCACCGAGCTGCGGTCCGGACTGTTTTTT | NA | TRBJ1-4 | NA | TRBV6-6
CASSSGTATGELFF | TGTGCCAGCAGCTCCGGGACAGCCACCGGGGAGCTGTTTTTT | NA | TRBJ2-2 | TRBD1 | TRBV9
CATSRGPGPYEQYF | TGTGCCACCAGCAGAGGTCCGGGCCCCTACGAGCAGTACTTC | NA | TRBJ2-7 | NA | TRBV15
CASSLGQDRSYEQYF | TGTGCCAGCTCACTAGGACAGGACCGCTCCTACGAGCAGTACTTC | NA | TRBJ2-7 | TRBD1 | TRBV18
CASSYHPGRHTGELFF | TGTGCCAGCAGTTACCATCCAGGGCGTCACACCGGGGAGCTGTTTTTT | NA | TRBJ2-2 | NA | TRBV6-2/TRBV6-3
CAWSVGQGAYNEQFF | TGTGCCTGGAGTGTGGGGCAGGGGGCTTACAATGAGCAGTTCTTC | once | TRBJ2-1 | TRBD1 | TRBV30
CAISESNGSGLGYGYTF | TGTGCCATCAGTGAGTCGAACGGGTCAGGGTTAGGCTATGGCTACACCTTC | few | TRBJ1-2 | NA | TRBV10-3
CASSLWGANNYGYTF | TGTGCCAGCAGTTTATGGGGGGCCAATAACTATGGCTACACCTTC | once | TRBJ1-2 | NA | TRBV28
CASSPSIAKNIQYF | TGTGCCAGCAGCCCTTCGATAGCCAAAAACATTCAGTACTTC | NA | TRBJ2-4 | NA | TRBV3-1/TRBV3-2
CASSLGGRGETQYF | TGTGCCAGCAGCTTAGGGGGCAGGGGGGAGACCCAGTACTTC | NA | TRBJ2-5 | TRBD1 | TRBV11-1
CASSSYGESYTF | TGTGCCAGCAGCTCCTACGGGGAGAGCTACACCTTC | NA | TRBJ1-2 | NA | TRBV7-8
CASSLVNLGSSTGELFF | TGTGCCAGCAGCTTAGTAAACCTCGGGAGTAGTACCGGGGAGCTGTTTTTT | NA | TRBJ2-2 | NA | TRBV7-6
CAISKEGPYGYTF | TGTGCCATCAGCAAGGAGGGTCCCTATGGCTACACCTTC | once | TRBJ1-2 | NA | TRBV10-3
CASSLGTGGMYEQYF | TGTGCCAGCAGCCTCGGGACAGGGGGCATGTACGAGCAGTACTTC | NA | TRBJ2-7 | TRBD1 | TRBV7-9
CAWSVRYGYTF | TGTGCCTGGAGTGTGCGGTATGGCTACACCTTC | NA | TRBJ1-2 | NA | TRBV30
CASRPTPRTSGATGEQYF | TGTGCCAGCAGACCAACCCCCAGGACTAGCGGGGCAACGGGGGAGCAGTACTTC | NA | TRBJ2-7 | TRBD2 | TRBV3-1/TRBV3-2
CASREGGDFNEKLFF | TGTGCCAGCAGAGAGGGCGGAGACTTTAATGAAAAACTGTTTTTT | NA | TRBJ1-4 | NA | TRBV13
CASTPTTGPTGYTF | TGTGCCAGCACCCCTACGACAGGGCCTACTGGCTACACCTTC | few | TRBJ1-2 | TRBD1 | TRBV6-5
CAISENPGQGSGNTIYF | TGTGCCATCAGTGAGAACCCGGGACAGGGGTCGGGAAACACCATATATTTT | NA | TRBJ1-3 | TRBD1 | TRBV10-3
CAISESGTSGNTEAFF | TGTGCCATCAGTGAGTCAGGGACCTCTGGGAACACTGAAGCTTTCTTT | NA | TRBJ1-1 | NA | TRBV10-3
CASSIGDLPSYEQYF | TGTGCCAGTAGTATTGGGGACTTACCTTCCTACGAGCAGTACTTC | NA | TRBJ2-7 | NA | TRBV19
CASSQEGDRRYNEQFF | TGTGCCAGCAGCCAGGAAGGAGACAGAAGATACAATGAGCAGTTCTTC | NA | TRBJ2-1 | NA | TRBV3-1/TRBV3-2
CASSYSASGNGAEQYF | TGTGCCAGCAGTTACTCGGCTAGCGGCAACGGGGCCGAGCAGTACTTC | NA | TRBJ2-7 | TRBD2 | TRBV6-5
CASSLMYEQYF | TGTGCCAGCAGCTTAATGTACGAGCAGTACTTC | few | TRBJ2-7 | NA | TRBV11-2
CASSFDRERQPQHF | TGTGCCAGCAGTTTTGACAGGGAACGCCAGCCCCAGCATTTT | NA | TRBJ1-5 | TRBD1 | TRBV6-5
CASSLLWYNSPLHF | TGTGCCAGCAGCTTGCTATGGTATAATTCACCCCTCCACTTT | NA | TRBJ1-6 | NA | TRBV5-6
CASSQALGPYGYTF | TGTGCCAGCAGCCAAGCTCTCGGCCCCTATGGCTACACCTTC | NA | TRBJ1-2 | NA | TRBV9